A single sample gave rise to the 14 T cell receptor beta chains below, sequenced in a study of T-cell reconstitution after alpha-beta-depleted transplantation in children. The library targeted TCRbeta and was prepared with unique molecular identifiers. Via MiXCR, TCRdb re-called the PCR reads, giving one row per CDR3 protein. The profile shows 500,000 to 650,000 distinct CDR3 sequences, over 10% of them singletons. This specimen consisted of PBMCs, mostly from graft donor cells, obtained 360 days after TCRalphabeta/CD19-depleted stem cell transplant. These TCRs come from a male patient between 10 and 17 years old who had a stem cell transplant for acute myeloid leukemia, so the T cells may come from the graft donor.

The chain combines TRBV12-3 or TRBV12-4 with TRBJ2-7, with 8 positions matching TRBD2. CDR3 size: 16 residues. J lost 0 bases, V lost 3 bases, and 7 bases had no gene match. CDR3 DNA sequence: TGTGCCAGCAGTTTTCTAGCGGGCCTGTCCTCCTACGAGCAGTACTTC. Translation gives CASSFLAGLSSYEQYF.

This clonotype was found a few times. The CDR3 nucleotides read TGTGCCAGCAGTTTCTACCGGTTGGGTGCGAGGTGGGACACCGGGGAGCTGTTTTTT. Translating gives CASSFYRLGARWDTGELFF. The genes are TRBV27 and TRBJ2-2; D is undetermined. This CDR3 comprises 19 residues. Germline-derived CDR1 and CDR2 are MNHEY and SMNVEV (reference sequence). Trimming stripped 3 bases from V and 3 bases from J, with 23 bases between.

Ten or more counts support this clonotype. The V gene is TRBV12-3 or TRBV12-4, the J gene TRBJ2-1, with 9 bases identical to TRBD2. The J segment lost 0 bases and the V segment lost 4 bases, leaving 4 bases of the junction unmatched. CDR3 size: 16 residues. CDR3 region: CASSSFSGSSYNEQFF. In nucleotides, the CDR3 is TGTGCCAGCAGTTCATTTAGCGGGAGCTCCTACAATGAGCAGTTCTTC.

This clonotype was counted between two and nine times. The rearrangement links TRBV4-1 to TRBJ1-1; perhaps TRBD1 as D (5 bases). The germline V and J ends were trimmed by 2 bases and 7 bases, with 14 bases remaining between them. Germline assignment: CDR1 MGHRA and CDR2 YSYEKL. This CDR3 contains 14 residues. In DNA, the CDR3 is TGCGCCAGCAGCCAACTAACGGGGGGATTTGAAGCTTTCTTT. Protein: CASSQLTGGFEAFF.

The chain has TRBV6-5 and TRBJ2-1, with 7 positions matching TRBD1. V was pared by 4 bases and J by 0 bases, with 3 bases of the junction left unmatched. The germline V gene has CDR1 MNHEY and CDR2 SVGAGI. The length of the CDR3 is 15 residues. The DNA of the CDR3 is TGTGCCAGCAGTTTCACAGGGGACTCCTACAATGAGCAGTTCTTC. As protein: CASSFTGDSYNEQFF.

V gene TRBV29-1 combines with J gene TRBJ2-1, with D possibly being TRBD2 (6 bases). V was shortened by 0 bases and J by 3 bases, with 12 bases between the two germline ends. CDR1 is SQVTM and CDR2 is ANQGSEA in the germline V gene. The CDR3 length is 15 residues. The CDR3 nucleotides are TGCAGCGTTGAAGATCGGGGGAGTAACTACAATGAGCAGTTCTTC. This translates into CSVEDRGSNYNEQFF.

This clonotype has at least ten counts. The gene calls are TRBV10-3 and TRBJ2-1; D is undetermined. Per germline, CDR1 ENHRY and CDR2 SYGVKD. Trimming cost V 6 bases and J 5 bases, with 8 bases left between them. The length of the CDR3 is 12 residues. The CDR3: CAIRGEDNEQFF. CDR3 in DNA: TGTGCCATCAGGGGCGAGGACAATGAGCAGTTCTTC.

The gene calls are TRBV7-8 and TRBJ2-3; 8 nucleotides match TRBD2. V lost 3 bases, J lost 4 bases, and 3 bases stayed unmatched. The germline V gene has CDR1 SGHVS and CDR2 FQNEAQ. The CDR3 contains 14 residues. DNA of the CDR3: TGTGCCAGCAGCTTCGGCGGGGGGCCAGATACGCAGTATTTT. It specifies CASSFGGGPDTQYF.

A few counts support this clonotype. This chain joins TRBV5-1 and TRBJ2-2, with unresolved D. Trimming removed 0 bases from V and 7 bases from J, with 7 bases in between. Germline CDR1 is SGHRS and CDR2 is YFSETQ. CDR3 length equals 13 residues. The CDR3 nucleotides read TGCGCCAGCAGCTTGGGCCCCGACGGGGAGCTGTTTTTT. It specifies CASSLGPDGELFF.

In this sample, this clonotype turned up many times. J is TRBJ2-2 and V is TRBV5-1; D ambiguous. Trimming removed 1 base at V and 4 bases at J, with 14 bases between. CDR3 length equals 16 residues. From germline, CDR1 is SGHRS and CDR2 YFSETQ. CDR3 region: CASSLLTRLTTGELFF. The CDR3 nucleotides read TGCGCCAGCAGCTTGTTGACTCGCCTCACCACCGGGGAGCTGTTTTTT.

The chain employs TRBV6-5 and TRBJ2-7; D is perhaps TRBD2 (5 bases). Germline values: CDR1 MNHEY, CDR2 SVGAGI. The CDR3 loop spans 14 amino acids. Deletions cut 0 bases from V and 0 bases from J, with 6 bases between. The CDR3 DNA reads as TGTGCCAGCAGTTACTCGACTATCTCCTACGAGCAGTACTTC. Encoded protein: CASSYSTISYEQYF.

V gene TRBV7-2 combines with J gene TRBJ2-1; no definite D call. V was shortened by 4 bases and J by 4 bases, with 20 bases between the two germline ends. The CDR3 runs to 17 residues. Germline-derived CDR1 and CDR2 are SGHTA and FQGNSA. Here the CDR3 DNA reads TGTGCCAGCAGCTACCCCGGTATAGTGACAAATTACAATGAGCAGTTCTTC. It specifies CASSYPGIVTNYNEQFF.

The J gene is TRBJ2-7, the V gene TRBV25-1; D tentatively reads TRBD1 or TRBD2 (5 bases each). The CDR3 sequence is 14 residues long. Germline CDR1 reads MGHDK; CDR2 reads SYGVNS. Trimming cost V 7 bases and J 2 bases, with 15 bases left between them. Written as DNA, the CDR3 is TGTGCCAGCACCCGGGACCGGACGCCCTACGAGCAGTACTTC. This encodes CASTRDRTPYEQYF.

The chain joins TRBV5-1 to TRBJ2-4; possibly TRBD2 for D (5 bases). The CDR3 covers 16 residues. The V end lost 1 base, the J end lost 0 bases, and 11 bases lay between the germline ends. The germline V gene encodes CDR1 SGHRS and CDR2 YFSETQ. CDR3 DNA sequence: TGCGCCAGCAGCTTGAACGGGGATGTAGCCAAAAACATTCAGTACTTC. It yields the protein CASSLNGDVAKNIQYF.